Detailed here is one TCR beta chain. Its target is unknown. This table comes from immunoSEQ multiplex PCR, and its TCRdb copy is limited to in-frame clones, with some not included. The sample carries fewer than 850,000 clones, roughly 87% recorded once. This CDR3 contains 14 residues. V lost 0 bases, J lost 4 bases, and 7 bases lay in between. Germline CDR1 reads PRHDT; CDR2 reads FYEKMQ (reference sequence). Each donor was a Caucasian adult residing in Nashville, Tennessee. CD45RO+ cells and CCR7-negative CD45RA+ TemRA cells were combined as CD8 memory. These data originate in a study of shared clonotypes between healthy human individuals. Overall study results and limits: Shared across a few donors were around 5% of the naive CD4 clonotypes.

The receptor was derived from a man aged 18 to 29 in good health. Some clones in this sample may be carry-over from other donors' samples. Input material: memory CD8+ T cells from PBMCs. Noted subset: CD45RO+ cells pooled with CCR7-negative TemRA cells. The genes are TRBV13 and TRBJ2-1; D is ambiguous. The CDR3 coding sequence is TGTGCCAGCAGCTTAGGTTCCGCTTACAATGAGCAGTTCTTC. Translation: CASSLGSAYNEQFF. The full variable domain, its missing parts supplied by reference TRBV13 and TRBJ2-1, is AAGVIQSPRHLIKEKRETATLKCYPIPRHDTVYWYQQGPGQDPQFLISFYEKMQSDKGSIPDRFSAQQFSDYHSELNMSSLELGDSALYFCASSLGSAYNEQFFGPGTRLTVL.